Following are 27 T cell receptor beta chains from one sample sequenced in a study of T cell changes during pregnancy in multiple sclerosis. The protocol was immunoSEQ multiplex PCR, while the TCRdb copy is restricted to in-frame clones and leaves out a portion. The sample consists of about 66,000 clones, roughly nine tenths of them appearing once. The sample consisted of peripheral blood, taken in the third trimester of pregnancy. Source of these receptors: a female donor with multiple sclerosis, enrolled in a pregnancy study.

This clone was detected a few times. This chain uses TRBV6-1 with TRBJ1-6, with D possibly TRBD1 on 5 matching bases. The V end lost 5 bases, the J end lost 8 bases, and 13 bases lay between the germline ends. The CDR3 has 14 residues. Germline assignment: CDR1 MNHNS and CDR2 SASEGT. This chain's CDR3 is CASSKQLGDSPLHF. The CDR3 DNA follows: TGTGCCAGCAGTAAACAGTTAGGGGATTCACCCCTCCACTTT.

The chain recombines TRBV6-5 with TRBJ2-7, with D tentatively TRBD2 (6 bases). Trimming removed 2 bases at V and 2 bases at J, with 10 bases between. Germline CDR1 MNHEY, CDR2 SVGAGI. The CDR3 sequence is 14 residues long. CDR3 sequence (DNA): TGTGCCAGCAGTTACGGCGGGGATCCCTACGAGCAGTACTTC. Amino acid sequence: CASSYGGDPYEQYF.

The CDR3 is CSVERLAGGSYNEQFF. CDR3 nucleotide sequence: TGCAGCGTTGAAAGACTAGCGGGAGGGTCTTACAATGAGCAGTTCTTC. The chain recombines TRBV29-1 with TRBJ2-1; the match to TRBD2 covers 14 bases. CDR3 size: 16 residues. In germline, CDR1 is SQVTM, CDR2 ANQGSEA. Trimming took 2 bases from V and 4 from J; bases not matched to a gene: 4.

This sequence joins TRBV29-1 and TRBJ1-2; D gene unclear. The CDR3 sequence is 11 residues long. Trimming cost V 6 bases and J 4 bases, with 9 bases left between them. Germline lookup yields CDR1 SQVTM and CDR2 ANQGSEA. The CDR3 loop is CSVNGGYGYTF. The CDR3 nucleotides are TGCAGCGTCAACGGAGGCTATGGCTACACCTTC.

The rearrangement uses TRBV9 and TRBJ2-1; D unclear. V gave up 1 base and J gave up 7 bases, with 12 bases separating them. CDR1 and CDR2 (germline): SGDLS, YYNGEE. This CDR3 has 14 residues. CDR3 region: CASSVSVAANEQFF. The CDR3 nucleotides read TGTGCCAGCAGCGTATCGGTAGCAGCGAATGAGCAGTTCTTC.

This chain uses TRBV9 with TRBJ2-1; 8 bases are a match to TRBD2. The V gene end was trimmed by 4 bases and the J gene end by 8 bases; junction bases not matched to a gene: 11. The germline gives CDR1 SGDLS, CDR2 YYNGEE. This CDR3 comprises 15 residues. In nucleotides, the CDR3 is TGTGCCAGCAGCATGAGCGGGGGCGCAATGGATGAGCAGTTCTTC. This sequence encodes CASSMSGGAMDEQFF.

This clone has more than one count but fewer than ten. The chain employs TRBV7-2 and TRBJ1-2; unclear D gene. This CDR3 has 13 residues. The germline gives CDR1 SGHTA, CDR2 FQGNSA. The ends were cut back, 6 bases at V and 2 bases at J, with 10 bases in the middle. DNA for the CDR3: TGTGCCAGCAGTCCCGGTACGAACTATGGCTACACCTTC. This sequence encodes CASSPGTNYGYTF.

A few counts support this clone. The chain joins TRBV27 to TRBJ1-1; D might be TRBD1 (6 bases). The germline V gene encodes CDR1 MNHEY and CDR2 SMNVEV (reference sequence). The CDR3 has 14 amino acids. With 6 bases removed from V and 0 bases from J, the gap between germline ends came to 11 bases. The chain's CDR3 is CASSEGTLNTEAFF. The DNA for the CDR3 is TGTGCCAGCAGCGAAGGGACATTGAACACTGAAGCTTTCTTT.

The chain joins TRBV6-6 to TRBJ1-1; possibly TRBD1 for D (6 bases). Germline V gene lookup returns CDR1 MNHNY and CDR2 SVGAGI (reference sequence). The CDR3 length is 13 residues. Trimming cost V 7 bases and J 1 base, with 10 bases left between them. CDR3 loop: CASTLQGNTEAFF. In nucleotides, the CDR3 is TGTGCCAGCACCTTACAGGGGAACACTGAAGCTTTCTTT.

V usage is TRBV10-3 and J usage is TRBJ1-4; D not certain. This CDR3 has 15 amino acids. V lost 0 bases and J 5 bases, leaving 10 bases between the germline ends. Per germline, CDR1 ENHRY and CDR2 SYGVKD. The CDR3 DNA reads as TGTGCCATCAGTGAGTCGACCAGGCCCAATGAAAAACTGTTTTTT. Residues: CAISESTRPNEKLFF.

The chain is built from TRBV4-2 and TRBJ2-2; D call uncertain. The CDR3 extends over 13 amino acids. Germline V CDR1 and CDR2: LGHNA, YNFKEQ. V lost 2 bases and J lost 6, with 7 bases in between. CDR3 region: CASSQFLPGELFF. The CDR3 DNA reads TGTGCCAGCAGCCAATTCCTCCCCGGGGAGCTGTTTTTT.

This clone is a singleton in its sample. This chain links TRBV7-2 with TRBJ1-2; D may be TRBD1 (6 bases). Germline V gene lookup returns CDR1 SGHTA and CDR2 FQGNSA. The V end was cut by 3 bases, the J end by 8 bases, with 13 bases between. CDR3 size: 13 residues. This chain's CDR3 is CASSLTGEGGYTF. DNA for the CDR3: TGTGCCAGCAGCTTGACAGGCGAGGGCGGCTACACCTTC.

The CDR3 coding sequence is TGTGCCAGCAGCTCCCCGGACAGGAACACCGGGGAGCTGTTTTTT. Its translation: CASSSPDRNTGELFF. The V call is TRBV11-2, the J call TRBJ2-2; the D gene is possibly TRBD1 (6 bases). From germline, CDR1 is SGHAT and CDR2 FQNNGV. V gave up 4 bases and J gave up 1 base, with 10 bases separating them. The CDR3 contains 15 residues.

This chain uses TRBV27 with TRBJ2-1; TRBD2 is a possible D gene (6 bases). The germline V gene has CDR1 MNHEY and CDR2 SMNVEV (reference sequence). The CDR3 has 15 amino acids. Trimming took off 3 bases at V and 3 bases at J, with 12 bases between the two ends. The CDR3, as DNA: TGTGCCAGCAGTTTGGGGAGGAGCCTCTACAATGAGCAGTTCTTC. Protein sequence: CASSLGRSLYNEQFF.

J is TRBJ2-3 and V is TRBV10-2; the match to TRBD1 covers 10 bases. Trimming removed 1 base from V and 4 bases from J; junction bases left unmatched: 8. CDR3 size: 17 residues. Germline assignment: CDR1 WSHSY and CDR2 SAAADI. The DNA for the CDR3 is TGCGCCAGCAGTGAGTTGCCGACAGGGGGCGGTCCAGATACGCAGTATTTT. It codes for CASSELPTGGGPDTQYF.

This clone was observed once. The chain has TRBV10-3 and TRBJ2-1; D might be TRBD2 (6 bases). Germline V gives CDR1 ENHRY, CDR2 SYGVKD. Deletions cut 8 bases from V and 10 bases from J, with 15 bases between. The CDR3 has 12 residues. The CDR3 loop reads CAIDSGVGEQFF. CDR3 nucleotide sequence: TGTGCCATCGATTCGGGGGTAGGCGAGCAGTTCTTC.

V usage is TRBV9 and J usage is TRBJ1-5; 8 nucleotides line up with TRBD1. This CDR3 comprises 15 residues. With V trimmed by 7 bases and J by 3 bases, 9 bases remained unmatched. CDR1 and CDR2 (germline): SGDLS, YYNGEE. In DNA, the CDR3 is TGTGCCAGCGGTTTCGGACAGGGCAACAATCAGCCCCAGCATTTT. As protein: CASGFGQGNNQPQHF.

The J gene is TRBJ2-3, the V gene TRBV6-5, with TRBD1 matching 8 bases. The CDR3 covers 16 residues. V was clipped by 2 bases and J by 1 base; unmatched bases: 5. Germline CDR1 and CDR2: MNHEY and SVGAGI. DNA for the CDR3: TGTGCCAGCAGTTACCACCGGGGACAGGGCACAGATACGCAGTATTTT. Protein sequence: CASSYHRGQGTDTQYF.

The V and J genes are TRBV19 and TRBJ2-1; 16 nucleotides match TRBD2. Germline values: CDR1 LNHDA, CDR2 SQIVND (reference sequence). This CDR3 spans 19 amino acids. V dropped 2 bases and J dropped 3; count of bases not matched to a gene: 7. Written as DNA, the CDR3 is TGTGCCAGTAGTATATTCGGGACTAGCGGGGGGGCCGGCTACAATGAGCAGTTCTTC. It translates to CASSIFGTSGGAGYNEQFF.

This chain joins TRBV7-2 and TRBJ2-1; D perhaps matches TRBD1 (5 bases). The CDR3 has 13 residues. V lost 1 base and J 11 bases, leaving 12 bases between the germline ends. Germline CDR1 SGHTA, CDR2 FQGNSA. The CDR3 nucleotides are TGTGCCAGCAGCTTAGATTTCAGGGTCCAGCAGTTCTTC. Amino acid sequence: CASSLDFRVQQFF.

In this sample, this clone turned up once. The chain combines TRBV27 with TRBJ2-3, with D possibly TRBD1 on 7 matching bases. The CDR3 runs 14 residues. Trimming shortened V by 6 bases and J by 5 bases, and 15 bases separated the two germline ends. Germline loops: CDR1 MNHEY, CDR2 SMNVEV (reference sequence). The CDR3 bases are TGTGCCAGCAGCGGCAGGGGGGCCAGAGATACGCAGTATTTT. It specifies CASSGRGARDTQYF.

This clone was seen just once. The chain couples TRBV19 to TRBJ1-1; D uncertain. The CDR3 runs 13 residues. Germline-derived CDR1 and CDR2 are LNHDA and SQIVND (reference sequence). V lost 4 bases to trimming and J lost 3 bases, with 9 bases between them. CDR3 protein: CASSTRGDTEAFF. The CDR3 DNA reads TGTGCCAGTAGTACTCGCGGGGACACTGAAGCTTTCTTT.

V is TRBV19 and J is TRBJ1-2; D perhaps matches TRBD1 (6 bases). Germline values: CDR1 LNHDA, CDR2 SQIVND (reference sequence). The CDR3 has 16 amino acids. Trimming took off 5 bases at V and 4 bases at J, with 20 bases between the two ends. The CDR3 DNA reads TGTGCCAGTAGTCCCCCGGTAAGGCAGGGGACCTATGGCTACACCTTC. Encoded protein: CASSPPVRQGTYGYTF.

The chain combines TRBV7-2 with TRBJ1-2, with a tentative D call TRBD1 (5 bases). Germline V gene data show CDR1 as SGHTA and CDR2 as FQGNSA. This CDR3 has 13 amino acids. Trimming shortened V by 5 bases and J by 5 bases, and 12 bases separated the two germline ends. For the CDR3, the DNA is TGTGCCAGCAGCGACGACAGCCTTTATGGCTACACCTTC. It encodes CASSDDSLYGYTF.

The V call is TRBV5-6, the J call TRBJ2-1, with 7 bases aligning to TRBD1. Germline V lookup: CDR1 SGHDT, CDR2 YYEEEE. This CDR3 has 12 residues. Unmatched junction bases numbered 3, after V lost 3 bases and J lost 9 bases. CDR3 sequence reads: CASSYRGAEQFF. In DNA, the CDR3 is TGTGCCAGCAGCTACAGGGGAGCTGAGCAGTTCTTC.

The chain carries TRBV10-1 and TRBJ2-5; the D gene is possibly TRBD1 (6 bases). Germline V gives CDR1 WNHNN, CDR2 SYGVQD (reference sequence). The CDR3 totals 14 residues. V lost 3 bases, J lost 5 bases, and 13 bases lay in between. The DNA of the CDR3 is TGCGCCAGCAGTGAAAACAGGGACGAGGAGACCCAGTACTTC. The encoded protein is CASSENRDEETQYF.

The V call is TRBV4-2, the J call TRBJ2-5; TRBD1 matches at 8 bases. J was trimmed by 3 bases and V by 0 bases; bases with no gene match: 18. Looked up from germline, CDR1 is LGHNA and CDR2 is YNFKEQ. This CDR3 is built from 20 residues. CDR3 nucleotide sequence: TGTGCCAGCAGCCAAGATCTCCGCACCGGCCCCGGGACAGGAAAAGAGACCCAGTACTTC. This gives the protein CASSQDLRTGPGTGKETQYF.